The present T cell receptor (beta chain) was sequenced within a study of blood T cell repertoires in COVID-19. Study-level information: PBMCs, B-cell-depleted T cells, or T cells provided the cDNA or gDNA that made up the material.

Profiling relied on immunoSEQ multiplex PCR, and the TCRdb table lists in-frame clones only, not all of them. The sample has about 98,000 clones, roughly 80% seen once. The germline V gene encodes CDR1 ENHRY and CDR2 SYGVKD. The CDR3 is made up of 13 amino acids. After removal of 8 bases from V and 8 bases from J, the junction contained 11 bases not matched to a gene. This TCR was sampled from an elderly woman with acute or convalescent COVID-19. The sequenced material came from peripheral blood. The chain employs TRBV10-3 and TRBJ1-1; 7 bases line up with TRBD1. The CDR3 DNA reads TGTGCCATCGGTAAGGAGCCGGGACAGGAAGCTTTCTTT. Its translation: CAIGKEPGQEAFF.